The 24 T cell receptor beta chains presented below share a single source sample, sequenced in a study of regulatory T cells in long-lasting Graves disease. Library construction for TCR beta used iRepertoire HTBI primers and Arm-PCR of CDR3 regions. Using its own MiXCR run on the multiplex PCR reads, TCRdb lists one record per CDR3 protein. The sample records approximately 250,000 distinct CDR3 sequences, approximately 20% being singletons. Noted time point: newly diagnosed GD, antithyroid drugs for less than 3 months. After RNA was extracted from PBMCs, the TCR library was made from it. The sequenced sample was peripheral blood mononuclear cells (PBMCs), obtained at new diagnosis, from a patient treated with antithyroid drugs. The origin of the receptors is a female donor with Graves disease.

Only a few counts were recorded for this clonotype. The V and J genes are TRBV20-1 and TRBJ2-1; D is unclear. The CDR3 extends over 17 amino acids. From germline, CDR1 is DFQATT and CDR2 SNEGSKA (reference sequence). V was clipped by 0 bases and J by 1 base, with 16 bases between them. CDR3 loop: CSARDLADPPSYNEQFF. The CDR3 region has the DNA TGCAGTGCTAGAGACTTGGCGGACCCGCCTTCCTACAATGAGCAGTTCTTC.

By frequency in the sample, this clonotype is medium-sized (0.01 to 0.1%). One end of the junction fails to match germline, which may point to a read error. The V gene is TRBV28, the J gene TRBJ2-1; 13 bases map to TRBD2. The CDR3 is 13 amino acids. Per germline, CDR1 MDHEN and CDR2 SYDVKM. CDR3 region: CASSAGTSGTSVF. In nucleotides, the CDR3 is TGTGCCAGCAGTGCCGGGACTAGCGGGACTTCCGTCTTC.

This clonotype was observed many times. The chain has TRBV6-5 and TRBJ2-7; 9 bases line up with TRBD1. Per germline, CDR1 MNHEY and CDR2 SVGAGI. V lost 4 bases and J lost 2; bases outside the gene matches: 3. The CDR3 runs to 14 residues. CDR3 nucleotides: TGTGCCAGCAGTTCCGGACAGGGGACCTACGAGCAGTACTTC. This gives the protein CASSSGQGTYEQYF.

This clonotype was seen many times. This sequence joins TRBV19 and TRBJ1-2; tentative D call: TRBD1 (6 bases). Germline lookup yields CDR1 LNHDA and CDR2 SQIVND (reference sequence). The CDR3 has 13 residues. Trimming left V 7 bases short and J 5 bases short, with 14 bases between. The CDR3 region is CASTMTGAYGYTF. CDR3 DNA sequence: TGTGCCAGTACCATGACAGGCGCATATGGCTACACCTTC.

This clonotype was observed at least ten times. This rearrangement joins TRBV12-3 or TRBV12-4 to TRBJ1-1, with D uncertain. CDR3 length equals 12 residues. Trimming stripped 3 bases from V and 1 base from J, with 3 bases between. CDR3 sequence: CASSFPNTEAFF. DNA of the CDR3: TGTGCCAGCAGTTTTCCGAACACTGAAGCTTTCTTT.

Notes on this clonotype: A far larger clone is off by one base, so a read error is likely. The V and J genes are TRBV28 and TRBJ2-5, with D unresolved. Trimming pared 5 bases from V and 1 base from J, leaving 23 bases between. The CDR3 is made up of 18 amino acids. The germline gives CDR1 MDHEN, CDR2 SYDVKM. The CDR3 DNA sequence: TGTGCCAGCAGTCACCCTAGACCTCCGCAGCCTCTCCAAGAGACCCAGTACTTC. Protein product: CASSHPRPPQPLQETQYF.

This clonotype was counted at least ten times. The gene calls are TRBV10-3 and TRBJ1-6; maybe TRBD1 (6 bases). The CDR3 is 16 residues long. From germline, CDR1 is ENHRY and CDR2 SYGVKD. Trimming shortened V by 5 bases and J by 0 bases, and 11 bases separated the two germline ends. The CDR3, as DNA: TGTGCCATCAGTCAGGACAGACGCTCCTATAATTCACCCCTCCACTTT. Translating gives CAISQDRRSYNSPLHF.

This clonotype was detected ten times or more. The rearrangement joins TRBV7-2 to TRBJ2-1; the D is unclear. CDR1 is SGHTA and CDR2 is FQGNSA in the germline V gene. This CDR3 is 13 amino acids long. V was cut by 1 base and J by 5 bases, with 6 bases left in between. CDR3 bases: TGTGCCAGCAGCTTAGGGCTCAACAATGAGCAGTTCTTC. Protein product: CASSLGLNNEQFF.

This clonotype was detected ten times or more. V is TRBV2 and J is TRBJ1-5; weak D call: TRBD1 (6 bases). The CDR3 runs to 13 residues. CDR1 is SNHLY, CDR2 FYNNEI, per germline. With 6 bases removed from V and 4 bases from J, the gap between germline ends came to 10 bases. The CDR3 coding sequence is TGTGCCAGCAGCAAGACAGGAAATCAGCCCCAGCATTTT. Translating gives CASSKTGNQPQHF.

This clonotype was picked up many times. The chain combines TRBV10-2 with TRBJ1-6; a weak D match, TRBD1 (6 bases). This CDR3 spans 14 amino acids. The germline CDR1 and CDR2 sequences are WSHSY and SAAADI. Trimming left V 4 bases short and J 5 bases short, with 9 bases between. The CDR3 nucleotides read TGCGCCAGCAGTGGGACAGCCGATAATTCACCCCTCCACTTT. Protein product: CASSGTADNSPLHF.

About this clonotype itself: A much larger clone sits a single nucleotide away, making a read error possible. This rearrangement joins TRBV6-1 to TRBJ2-5; a possible D gene is TRBD1 (6 bases). Germline CDR1 and CDR2: MNHNS and SASEGT. V was clipped by 6 bases and J by 5 bases, with 19 bases between them. There are 15 residues in the CDR3. CDR3 sequence (DNA): TGTGCCAGCAGGGCAGGCAGGGGCGTTGATGAGACCCAGTACTTC. Protein: CASRAGRGVDETQYF.

The chain uses TRBV24-1 and TRBJ2-5; a weak D match, TRBD1 (5 bases). Per the germline V gene, CDR1 is KGHDR and CDR2 is SFDVKD. This CDR3 has 15 residues. Trimming removed 0 bases at V and 2 bases at J, with 9 bases between. The chain's CDR3 is CATSDLLQGQETQYF. CDR3 nucleotide sequence: TGTGCCACCAGTGATTTGCTCCAGGGACAAGAGACCCAGTACTTC.

This clonotype was seen at least ten times. V and J are TRBV10-3 and TRBJ2-3; D possibly matches TRBD1 or TRBD2 (5 bases each). Deletions cut 8 bases from V and 4 bases from J, with 19 bases between. Germline V gene sequence: CDR1 ENHRY, CDR2 SYGVKD. The length of the CDR3 is 15 residues. The CDR3 sequence: CAIAESEGLADTQYF. The DNA for the CDR3 is TGTGCCATCGCGGAGTCCGAGGGGTTAGCAGATACGCAGTATTTT.

The table lists this clonotype with many counts. This chain joins TRBV7-9 and TRBJ2-3; the D gene is possibly TRBD2 (6 bases). There are 15 residues in the CDR3. V was shortened by 5 bases and J by 2 bases, with 14 bases between the two germline ends. Germline lookup yields CDR1 SEHNR and CDR2 FQNEAQ (reference sequence). The CDR3 coding sequence is TGTGCCAGCAGCACGACTAGGACACACACAGATACGCAGTATTTT. It codes for CASSTTRTHTDTQYF.

As DNA, the CDR3 is TGTGCCAGCAGCGAGGAGCTTAATGAAAAACTGTTTTTT. Translated: CASSEELNEKLFF. J is TRBJ1-4 and V is TRBV7-2; D not certain. Trimming stripped 5 bases from V and 4 bases from J, with 8 bases between. The CDR3 is made up of 13 amino acids. Per germline, CDR1 SGHTA and CDR2 FQGNSA.

This clonotype occurred a few times. The chain has TRBV24-1 and TRBJ2-1; weak D call: TRBD1 (5 bases). This CDR3 comprises 14 residues. Germline CDR1 is KGHDR and CDR2 is SFDVKD. Trimming cost V 7 bases and J 8 bases, with 17 bases left between them. The CDR3 bases are TGTGCCACCAGGGCAGGGTTTTCACGCGATGAGCAGTTCTTC. Protein: CATRAGFSRDEQFF.

In its sample, this clonotype was seen many times. This rearrangement joins TRBV27 to TRBJ1-1, with 11 bases that match TRBD1. This CDR3 has 14 residues. V lost 6 bases and J lost 3; bases outside the gene matches: 3. Germline V CDR1 and CDR2: MNHEY, SMNVEV (reference sequence). CDR3 DNA sequence: TGTGCCAGCAGCTGGACAGGGGGCCACACTGAAGCTTTCTTT. It encodes CASSWTGGHTEAFF.

At least ten counts were recorded for this clonotype. The chain is built from TRBV24-1 and TRBJ2-7; no reliable D call. CDR1 is KGHDR and CDR2 is SFDVKD in the germline V gene. This CDR3 has 11 residues. With 5 bases removed from V and 3 bases from J, the gap between germline ends came to 4 bases. CDR3 sequence reads: CATSVGYEQYF. DNA of the CDR3: TGTGCCACCAGTGTCGGCTACGAGCAGTACTTC.

Ten or more counts support this clonotype. The CDR3 nucleotides are TGTGCCTGTACGAAGGGCTCCTACAATGAGCAGTTCTTC. The encoded protein is CACTKGSYNEQFF. The chain employs TRBV30 and TRBJ2-1; D call uncertain. The CDR3 runs to 13 residues. V lost 6 bases and J 0 bases, leaving 9 bases between the germline ends. CDR1 GTSNPN and CDR2 SVGIG come from the germline V gene (reference sequence).

This clonotype showed up many times. The chain uses TRBV7-2 and TRBJ2-3; D remains ambiguous. CDR3 length: 13 residues. The V gene's germline CDR1 is SGHTA and CDR2 FQGNSA. Trimming pared 8 bases from V and 0 bases from J, leaving 9 bases between. CDR3 sequence (DNA): TGTGCCAGCGGGTGGGGTAGCACAGATACGCAGTATTTT. Amino acid sequence: CASGWGSTDTQYF.

J is TRBJ2-6 and V is TRBV25-1; D gene unclear. Germline CDR1 MGHDK, CDR2 SYGVNS. CDR3 length: 19 amino acids. V lost 7 bases and J lost 1, with 23 bases in between. DNA for the CDR3: TGTGCCAGCAAAGGGCAGGCGCCGGGCTGGGAATCTGGGGCCAACGTCCTGACTTTC. It specifies CASKGQAPGWESGANVLTF. The variable domain in full, completed from reference TRBV25-1 and TRBJ2-6, reads EADIYQTPRYLVIGTGKKITLECSQTMGHDKMYWYQQDPGMELHLIHYSYGVNSTEKGDLSSESTVSRIRTEHFPLTLESARPSHTSQYLCASKGQAPGWESGANVLTFGAGSRLTVL.

This clonotype was recorded at least ten times. The chain is built from TRBV27 and TRBJ1-1; D gene uncertain. This CDR3 comprises 13 residues. Germline loops: CDR1 MNHEY, CDR2 SMNVEV (reference sequence). The V gene lost 3 bases and the J gene lost 2 bases, with 7 bases spanning the gap. For the CDR3, the DNA is TGTGCCAGCAGTTTTTTGAAAAACACTGAAGCTTTCTTT. Its translation is CASSFLKNTEAFF.

This clonotype was detected many times. V and J are TRBV9 and TRBJ2-5; 10 bases match TRBD2. The V gene's germline CDR1 is SGDLS and CDR2 YYNGEE. This CDR3 comprises 16 residues. The V and J ends lost 1 base and 5 bases, in that order; junction bases with no gene match: 8. The CDR3 DNA reads as TGTGCCAGCAGCGTATCGCCTAGCGGGAGACGGGAGACCCAGTACTTC. Encoded protein: CASSVSPSGRRETQYF. Complete variable domain (other parts from reference TRBV9 and TRBJ2-5): DSGVTQTPKHLITATGQRVTLRCSPRSGDLSVYWYQQSLDQGLQFLIQYYNGEERAKGNILERFSAQQFPDLHSELNLSSLELGDSALYFCASSVSPSGRRETQYFGPGTRLLVL.

This chain uses TRBV11-3 with TRBJ1-6, with 7 bases identical to TRBD1. Germline V gives CDR1 SGHNT, CDR2 YENEEA. Trimming cost V 2 bases and J 10 bases; bases outside gene matches: 14. The CDR3 has 17 amino acids. CDR3 residues: CASSLTIGTEGRSPLHF. As DNA, the CDR3 is TGTGCCAGCAGCTTAACGATAGGGACAGAGGGTCGATCACCCCTCCACTTT.